Below, 21 T cell receptor beta chains from the same sample are listed, as sequenced in a study of blood T cells in healthy people across ages. The second PCR ran about 6 to 11 cycles with a sample-barcoded 5' primer and J-beta primers. TCRdb re-derived calls from the 5' RACE reads in MiXCR, one entry per CDR3 protein. The sample yields fewer than 900,000 distinct CDR3 sequences, 36% seen once. Sequences were obtained from blood. These receptors were collected from a man aged 18 to 29 in good health.

As regards this clonotype: A much larger clonotype is one base distant, so this may be a read error. The rearrangement joins TRBV12-3 or TRBV12-4 to TRBJ1-6; 10 bases are shared with TRBD1. This CDR3 region has 15 residues. V shed 4 bases, J shed 10 bases, and the junction held 7 bases outside the gene matches. The chain's CDR3 is CASSSGTGAFSPLHF. CDR3 nucleotides: TGTGCCAGCAGTTCCGGGACAGGGGCATTCTCACCCCTCCACTTT.

This clonotype came up many times. The chain is built from TRBV12-3 or TRBV12-4 and TRBJ2-7, with D perhaps TRBD2 (6 bases). Trimming pared 7 bases from V and 5 bases from J, leaving 15 bases between. The CDR3 contains 13 residues. The CDR3 loop is CASTDSGGHEQYF. CDR3 in DNA: TGTGCCAGCACCGACTCCGGAGGGCACGAGCAGTACTTC.

The V call is TRBV29-1, the J call TRBJ2-3; 7 bases are shared with TRBD2. V lost 1 base to trimming and J lost 6 bases; unmatched junction nucleotides: 4. This CDR3 has 13 residues. Per the germline V gene, CDR1 is SQVTM and CDR2 is ANQGSEA. Here the CDR3 reads CSVEGAGSDTQYF. The DNA for the CDR3 is TGCAGCGTTGAAGGAGCGGGGAGTGATACGCAGTATTTT.

This clonotype was observed many times. The chain combines TRBV20-1 with TRBJ2-5; weak D call: TRBD2 (6 bases). Trimming stripped 0 bases from V and 0 bases from J, with 11 bases between. Germline assignment: CDR1 DFQATT and CDR2 SNEGSKA (reference sequence). There are 15 residues in the CDR3. In DNA form, the CDR3 reads TGCAGTGCTAGAGACCCAGGACTACACCAAGAGACCCAGTACTTC. It specifies CSARDPGLHQETQYF.

The gene calls are TRBV7-2 and TRBJ1-2, with D tentatively TRBD1 (5 bases). The CDR3 spans 15 residues. Germline CDR1 and CDR2: SGHTA and FQGNSA. Trimming took off 1 base at V and 4 bases at J, with 13 bases between the two ends. In nucleotides, the CDR3 is TGTGCCAGCAGCTTAGATGGGGGGGAATCCTATGGCTACACCTTC. It is translated as CASSLDGGESYGYTF.

This clonotype appeared a few times. The chain couples TRBV10-3 to TRBJ2-3; 12 nucleotides match TRBD2. Per the germline V gene, CDR1 is ENHRY and CDR2 is SYGVKD. The CDR3 loop spans 15 amino acids. Trimming removed 5 bases from V and 7 bases from J; junction bases left unmatched: 7. CDR3: CAISWTSGELNTQYF. The CDR3 region has the DNA TGTGCCATCAGTTGGACTAGCGGGGAACTTAATACGCAGTATTTT.

This clonotype was observed a few times. The rearrangement links TRBV25-1 to TRBJ2-4, with D perhaps matching TRBD2 (7 bases). V lost 2 bases to trimming and J lost 5 bases, with 10 bases between them. CDR3 length: 14 residues. CDR1 MGHDK and CDR2 SYGVNS come from the germline V gene. CDR3 loop: CASSEQGGENIQYF. The CDR3 region has the DNA TGTGCCAGCAGTGAACAAGGGGGGGAAAACATTCAGTACTTC.

DNA of the CDR3: TGTGCCAGCAGCTCAATTATCCTACAAGGCCATGAGCAGTTCTTC. This sequence encodes CASSSIILQGHEQFF. The chain employs TRBV7-2 and TRBJ2-7, with unresolved D. Gene TRBJ2-1 matches the end of the DNA better, so the J call may be wrong. Germline CDR1 reads SGHTA; CDR2 reads FQGNSA. The CDR3 loop spans 15 amino acids.

This clonotype was recorded at least ten times. The chain couples TRBV3-1 to TRBJ2-7; D not certain. The CDR3 sequence is 15 residues long. V was trimmed by 1 base and J by 0 bases, leaving 10 bases between them. CDR1 is LGHDT, CDR2 YNNKEL, per germline (reference sequence). The CDR3 bases are TGTGCCAGCAGCCAAGGGACGGCGAGCTCCTACGAGCAGTACTTC. Amino acid sequence: CASSQGTASSYEQYF.

This clonotype has a handful of counts. The rearrangement uses TRBV20-1 and TRBJ1-1, with 9 bases identical to TRBD1. CDR3 length: 16 amino acids. Germline CDR1 is DFQATT and CDR2 is SNEGSKA (reference sequence). V shed 0 bases, J shed 1 base, and the junction held 6 bases outside the gene matches. The CDR3 sequence is CSARDRWGQGNTEAFF. CDR3 DNA sequence: TGCAGTGCTAGAGATCGGTGGGGACAGGGGAACACTGAAGCTTTCTTT.

This clonotype has only a few counts. The V gene is TRBV7-9, the J gene TRBJ2-3; D is perhaps TRBD1 (6 bases). The germline V gene encodes CDR1 SEHNR and CDR2 FQNEAQ (reference sequence). The V and J ends lost 4 bases and 2 bases respectively, with 13 bases between them. The CDR3 extends over 15 amino acids. The CDR3 region has the DNA TGTGCCAGCAGCTCCAACCGACAGGTCACAGATACGCAGTATTTT. It encodes CASSSNRQVTDTQYF.

Notes on this clonotype: At one of its ends the junction is not consistent with the germline gene, which may arise from a read error. The chain's CDR3 is CSATRVDRTGAFF. In DNA, the CDR3 is TGCAGTGCTACAAGGGTTGATCGGACTGGAGCTTTCTTT. The chain carries TRBV20-1 and TRBJ1-1; no reliable D call. CDR1 is DFQATT and CDR2 is SNEGSKA in the germline V gene (reference sequence). The CDR3 spans 13 residues.

This clonotype was detected only a few times. This sequence joins TRBV6-5 and TRBJ1-5; D is uncertain. V was clipped by 4 bases and J by 7 bases, with 11 bases between them. The germline CDR1 and CDR2 sequences are MNHEY and SVGAGI. There are 13 residues in the CDR3. The CDR3 reads CASSSQQWQPQHF. CDR3 in DNA: TGTGCCAGCAGTTCCCAGCAATGGCAGCCCCAGCATTTT.

J is TRBJ2-3 and V is TRBV4-1, with 10 bases lining up with TRBD2. Trimming removed 5 bases from V and 4 bases from J; junction bases left unmatched: 9. The CDR3 contains 16 residues. Germline values: CDR1 MGHRA, CDR2 YSYEKL. The CDR3 bases are TGCGCCAGCAGCAGACGGACTAGCGGCCGTCCAGATACGCAGTATTTT. This sequence encodes CASSRRTSGRPDTQYF.

This clonotype showed up many times. The V and J genes are TRBV6-1 and TRBJ2-1; 8 bases are shared with TRBD2. CDR3 length: 16 amino acids. Germline V lookup: CDR1 MNHNS, CDR2 SASEGT. J lost 3 bases, V lost 6 bases, and 10 bases had no gene match. The CDR3 is CASRTMGGLGYNEQFF. In DNA, the CDR3 is TGTGCCAGCAGGACTATGGGGGGACTAGGCTACAATGAGCAGTTCTTC.

This clonotype was seen more than once but under ten times. The V and J genes are TRBV5-1 and TRBJ2-7; D may match TRBD1 or TRBD2 (6 bases each). The CDR3 extends over 14 amino acids. Trimming took 5 bases from V and 5 from J, leaving 17 bases between them. Germline CDR1 reads SGHRS; CDR2 reads YFSETQ. Here the CDR3 reads CASSSGALVDEQYF. CDR3 in DNA: TGCGCCAGCAGTTCGGGGGCATTAGTCGACGAGCAGTACTTC.

On this clonotype: This may come from a read error, since a much larger clone is one base off. The chain carries TRBV9 and TRBJ1-2, with TRBD1 matching over 10 bases. Germline values: CDR1 SGDLS, CDR2 YYNGEE. The CDR3 loop spans 15 amino acids. The CDR3 nucleotides read TGTGGCAGCAGCACCAGGACAGGGGGGGCCTATGGCTACACCTTC. Translation gives CGSSTRTGGAYGYTF.

This clonotype was seen a single time. The chain couples TRBV7-2 to TRBJ2-1; TRBD1 is a possible D gene (6 bases). Deletions cut 1 base from V and 6 bases from J, with 7 bases between. The CDR3 spans 13 residues. Germline-derived CDR1 and CDR2 are SGHTA and FQGNSA. The CDR3 protein is CASSLVRGNEQFF. The CDR3 DNA follows: TGTGCCAGCAGCTTAGTCAGGGGCAATGAGCAGTTCTTC.

This clonotype was picked up a small number of times. The chain couples TRBV10-3 to TRBJ2-1; D possibly uses TRBD1 or TRBD2 (5 bases each). The CDR3 contains 14 residues. V was shortened by 11 bases and J by 5 bases, with 19 bases between the two germline ends. Germline V gene sequence: CDR1 ENHRY, CDR2 SYGVKD. CDR3 sequence (DNA): TGTGCCGTCGGTACGGCAGGGACCAACAATGAGCAGTTCTTC. Translating gives CAVGTAGTNNEQFF.

A few counts support this clonotype. The genes are TRBV7-2 and TRBJ1-2, with a tentative D call TRBD1 (5 bases). Germline V gives CDR1 SGHTA, CDR2 FQGNSA. V was pared by 0 bases and J by 7 bases, with 15 bases between. This CDR3 comprises 15 residues. CDR3 protein: CASSLAGDGSSGYTF. CDR3 DNA sequence: TGTGCCAGCAGCTTAGCGGGGGATGGGAGTTCTGGCTACACCTTC. Full variable domain (missing parts from reference TRBV7-2 and TRBJ1-2): GAGVSQSPSNKVTEKGKDVELRCDPISGHTALYWYRQSLGQGLEFLIYFQGNSAPDKSGLPSDRFSAERTGGSVSTLTIQRTQQEDSAVYLCASSLAGDGSSGYTFGSGTRLTVV.

As concerns this clonotype: With a much larger clone just one base away, this may be a read error. The V call is TRBV25-1, the J call TRBJ1-5; possible D gene TRBD1, 5 bases. CDR3 length: 14 residues. Per the germline V gene, CDR1 is MGHDK and CDR2 is SYGVNS. V lost 6 bases, J lost 2 bases, and 11 bases lay in between. This chain's CDR3 is CASRQAGRNQPQHF. The CDR3 DNA sequence: TGTGCCAGCAGGCAGGCAGGGCGCAATCAGCCCCAGCATTTT.